This is a list of T cell receptor beta chains from one sample in a study of CD8 T cells in ankylosing spondylitis. Each CDR3 protein gets one entry after TCRdb re-called the 5' RACE reads with MiXCR. The sample includes almost 400,000 distinct CDR3 sequences, more than 20% of them seen just once. Sample: blood, either unsorted or a sorted T cell fraction (not recorded which). These receptors were obtained from a male donor with ankylosing spondylitis. Both conserved end residues are part of each CDR3. A D gene is named only where the DNA matches it firmly. Clone size appears in some rows only: once, few, many, or a class for an expanded clone.

clone_size j_call cdr3_length d_call v_call cdr3_nt cdr3_aa
few TRBJ2-1 17 TRBD2 TRBV12-3/TRBV12-4 TGTGCCAGCAGCCTCCCGGGACTAGCGGGGAGCTACAATGAGCAGTTCTTC CASSLPGLAGSYNEQFF
- TRBJ1-4 11 - TRBV2 TGTGCCAGCAGTGAACCTGAAAAACTGTTTTTT CASSEPEKLFF
- TRBJ1-2 16 TRBD1 TRBV25-1 TGTGCCAGCAGGGGGGACAGCGACCTTTCCAGCTATGGCTACACCTTC CASRGDSDLSSYGYTF
few TRBJ2-1 17 TRBD2 TRBV3-1 TGTGCCAGCAGCCAACCACTAGCGGGAGTCTCCTACAATGAGCAGTTCTTC CASSQPLAGVSYNEQFF
- TRBJ2-3 15 TRBD2 TRBV4-1 TGCGCCAGCACTCCCTTAACTAGCGCCGCAGATACGCAGTATTTT CASTPLTSAADTQYF
- TRBJ1-1 15 - TRBV15 TGTGCCACCAGCAGAGATATAGGTACAGGCGCTGAAGCTTTCTTT CATSRDIGTGAEAFF
few TRBJ2-2 17 - TRBV28 TGTGCCAGCACCCCTCGGGTTGGGCTCTTTGGGACCGGGGAGCTGTTTTTT CASTPRVGLFGTGELFF
few TRBJ2-1 15 TRBD2 TRBV5-1 TGCGCCAGCAGCTTGCTGGCGGGAGACTACAATGAGCAGTTCTTC CASSLLAGDYNEQFF
- TRBJ2-3 15 TRBD2 TRBV7-2 TGTGCCAGCAGTCTGACTAGCGGGAGTCGTAATACGCAGTATTTT CASSLTSGSRNTQYF
few TRBJ2-7 11 - TRBV20-1 TGCAGTGCAGAGGACCGCTACGAGCAGTACTTC CSAEDRYEQYF
- TRBJ2-2 14 - TRBV10-1 TGCGCCAGCAGGGAAAAGAGGGTAACCGGGGAGCTGTTTTTT CASREKRVTGELFF
many TRBJ1-1 13 - TRBV12-3/TRBV12-4 TGTGCCAGCAGCCGGGGGCGCGTCACTGAAGCTTTCTTT CASSRGRVTEAFF
- TRBJ2-2 13 - TRBV11-2 TGTGCCAGCAGCTTAGTCGTGGACGGGGAGCTGTTTTTT CASSLVVDGELFF
- TRBJ2-1 15 TRBD2 TRBV7-9 TGTGCCAGCAGCTCCCGGACTAGCGGGGGGGGTGAGCAGTTCTTC CASSSRTSGGGEQFF
- TRBJ1-2 12 - TRBV27 TGTGCCAGCAGTTTTGGGGGGGACGGCTACACCTTC CASSFGGDGYTF
- TRBJ2-1 15 - TRBV11-3 TGTGCCAGCAGCCCGGCTAGTTCCCGGGGAGGTGAGCAGTTCTTC CASSPASSRGGEQFF
- TRBJ2-7 14 - TRBV7-2 TGTGCCAGCAGCTTAGAGGGCAGTGACTACGAGCAGTACTTC CASSLEGSDYEQYF
few TRBJ1-2 11 - TRBV29-1 TGCAGCGTTACACAGGTGGCGGGCTACACCTTC CSVTQVAGYTF
- TRBJ1-1 13 TRBD1 TRBV29-1 TGCAGCGTTGAAGCTGGACAGGGGGCTGAAGCTTTCTTT CSVEAGQGAEAFF
few TRBJ2-3 16 TRBD2 TRBV10-3 TGTGCCATCAGGCCGGGACTAGCGGGATCCACAGATACGCAGTATTTT CAIRPGLAGSTDTQYF
- TRBJ2-7 17 - TRBV29-1 TGCAGCGTTGAATCCGGGAGTGCCCCTTTGGGCTCCTACGAGCAGTACTTC CSVESGSAPLGSYEQYF
few TRBJ2-2 14 - TRBV5-5 TGTGCCAGCAGAACCGGGTTACGTACCGGGGAGCTGTTTTTT CASRTGLRTGELFF
few TRBJ1-5 17 TRBD1 TRBV5-1 TGCGCCAGCAGCTTGGACGGGACAGGAAGAGGCAATCAGCCCCAGCATTTT CASSLDGTGRGNQPQHF
few TRBJ2-7 15 - TRBV7-2 TGTGCCAGCAGCTTAGCGGTGGGTCGTTCCTACGAGCAGTACTTC CASSLAVGRSYEQYF
few TRBJ2-2 16 - TRBV5-1 TGCGCCAGCAGCTTGGTGCGGGGAGCAGGTACCGGGGAGCTGTTTTTT CASSLVRGAGTGELFF
few TRBJ2-7 17 - TRBV14 TGTGCCAGCAGCCAAGATTGGGGCCCGGGGAGTGCTCTCGAGCAGTACTTC CASSQDWGPGSALEQYF
- TRBJ1-6 16 - TRBV27 TGTGCCAGCAGAGCCGGGCCCGGGGGGCACAATTCACCCCTCCACTTT CASRAGPGGHNSPLHF
few TRBJ2-7 14 - TRBV3-1 TGTGCCAGCAGCCAAGGCGGATTTGGCTACGAGCAGTACTTC CASSQGGFGYEQYF
- TRBJ2-3 11 - TRBV30 TGTGCCTGGAGGGGGGGAGATACGCAGTATTTT CAWRGGDTQYF
- TRBJ2-1 14 TRBD2 TRBV5-1 TGCGCCAGCAGCAAGGGACTAGCGGCCAATGAGCAGTTCTTC CASSKGLAANEQFF
- TRBJ2-7 14 - TRBV28 TGTGCCAGCAGTAAACCCGGGACGGAATACGAGCAGTACTTC CASSKPGTEYEQYF
- TRBJ2-5 15 TRBD1 TRBV7-9 TGTGCCAGCAGCTTAAAACCGGGACAGGGGGAGACCCAGTACTTC CASSLKPGQGETQYF
few TRBJ2-2 14 TRBD2 TRBV24-1 TGTGCCACAAGCATTAGCGGGAGTACCGGGGAGCTGTTTTTT CATSISGSTGELFF
- TRBJ2-1 12 - TRBV11-3 TGTGCCAGCAGCTTAGGGCAGACAAAGGTGTTCTTC CASSLGQTKVFF
few TRBJ2-7 12 TRBD1 TRBV28 TGTGCCACCAGGACAGGGGTTTACGAGCAGTACTTC CATRTGVYEQYF
- TRBJ2-5 14 TRBD1 TRBV6-2/TRBV6-3 TGTGCCAGCAGTATCCGACAGGGACGGGAGACCCAGTACTTC CASSIRQGRETQYF
few TRBJ2-7 11 - TRBV29-1 TGCAGCTACAGGACAGACTACGAGCAGTACTTC CSYRTDYEQYF
few TRBJ2-7 15 TRBD1 TRBV6-5 TGTGCCAGCAGTTCGCGGGTGACAGGGTCCTACGAGCAGTACTTC CASSSRVTGSYEQYF
- TRBJ2-5 15 - TRBV4-1 TGCGCCAGCAGCCAATCTAACCGGGACACCGGGACCCAGTACTTC CASSQSNRDTGTQYF
- TRBJ2-1 14 - TRBV19 TGTGCCAGTAGTATTTTTACGGGAGTGGATAAGCAGTTCTTC CASSIFTGVDKQFF
few TRBJ2-7 14 - TRBV21-1 TGTGCCAGCAGCAAAGCCGCGGTGATGGGCGAGCAGTACTTC CASSKAAVMGEQYF
- TRBJ2-2 17 TRBD1 TRBV5-1 TGCGCCAGCAGCTTGGAAGGACAGGGGTTAGACACCGGGGAGCTGTTTTTT CASSLEGQGLDTGELFF
many TRBJ2-3 13 - TRBV5-1 TGCGCCAGCAGCTTTAGGGGACCAGATACGCAGTATTTT CASSFRGPDTQYF
- TRBJ1-1 14 - TRBV29-1 TGCAGCGTTGGGGTCGGACGGACGAACACTGAAGCTTTCTTT CSVGVGRTNTEAFF
- TRBJ2-1 15 TRBD2 TRBV7-8 TGTGCCAGCAGCTTAGCGCGGTGGACTAGCGATGAGCAGTTCTTC CASSLARWTSDEQFF
many TRBJ1-5 15 - TRBV12-3/TRBV12-4 TGTGCCAGCAGTTTAAGGCAGCATAGCAATCAGCCCCAGCATTTT CASSLRQHSNQPQHF
many TRBJ1-5 15 - TRBV24-1 TGTGCCACCAGTGACCCGACGGGCCCCGATCAGCCCCAGCATTTT CATSDPTGPDQPQHF
few TRBJ1-1 13 - TRBV12-3/TRBV12-4 TGTGCCAGCAGTTTTGTCATGAACACTGAAGCTTTCTTT CASSFVMNTEAFF
- TRBJ2-7 16 TRBD2 TRBV7-8 TGTGCCAGCAGCTACCGCTTAGCGGGAGGGGGGTACGAGCAGTACTTC CASSYRLAGGGYEQYF
many TRBJ2-2 14 - TRBV30 TGTGCCTCCGGAGGGGGTGTGAACACCGGGGAGCTGTTTTTT CASGGGVNTGELFF
few TRBJ1-6 13 - TRBV20-1 TGCAGTGCTAGTGACTTTTTTAATTCACCCCTCCACTTT CSASDFFNSPLHF
few TRBJ2-1 17 TRBD2 TRBV7-8 TGTGCCAGCAGCATCAATCCCGGGACTAGGGGAAACAATGAGCAGTTCTTC CASSINPGTRGNNEQFF
- TRBJ1-4 16 - TRBV12-3/TRBV12-4 TGTGCCAGCACCATGGGGGGGCGAGTGGCTAATGAAAAACTGTTTTTT CASTMGGRVANEKLFF
- TRBJ2-1 12 - TRBV10-2 TGCGCCAGCAGTGTAGGAAACAATGAGCAGTTCTTC CASSVGNNEQFF
- TRBJ2-3 16 TRBD2 TRBV7-3 TGTGCCAGCAGCTTAAGGGTACTAGCGGACACAGATACGCAGTATTTT CASSLRVLADTDTQYF
- TRBJ1-5 15 - TRBV2 TGTGCCAGCAGTCCCGCGGGGTTGAGCAATCAGCCCCAGCATTTT CASSPAGLSNQPQHF
few TRBJ2-5 13 - TRBV27 TGTGCCAGCAGTTCCCCGGACCGGGAGACCCAGTACTTC CASSSPDRETQYF
- TRBJ2-1 14 TRBD2 TRBV5-1 TGCGCCAGCGGGACTAGCGGAGCCTACAATGAGCAGTTCTTC CASGTSGAYNEQFF
few TRBJ2-5 14 - TRBV18 TGTGCCAGCTCACCATCAGGGGTCCAAGAGACCCAGTACTTC CASSPSGVQETQYF